These 8 T cell receptor beta chains share one sample of origin, sequenced in a study of shared clonotypes between healthy human individuals. Here immunoSEQ multiplex PCR was the method, and the copy in TCRdb shows in-frame clones only, minus some. The sample carries about 1 million clones, 75% recorded once. Sequenced material: memory CD4+ T cells sorted from blood. The subset here: CD45RA-negative fraction. These receptors were collected from a man in his late teens or twenties in good health.

The chain joins TRBV7-9 to TRBJ2-7; TRBD1 matches 11 bases. In germline, CDR1 is SEHNR, CDR2 FQNEAQ (reference sequence). CDR3 size: 15 residues. Germline trimming cut 1 base from V and 5 bases from J; bases unmatched to any gene: 4. CDR3 DNA: TGTGCCAGCAGCTTAGGTAGGACAGGGGGCGACGAGCAGTACTTC. The encoded protein is CASSLGRTGGDEQYF.

This chain joins TRBV11-2 and TRBJ1-2, with D possibly being TRBD1 (5 bases). The CDR3 has 14 residues. Trimming pared 4 bases from V and 8 bases from J, leaving 17 bases between. Germline lookup yields CDR1 SGHAT and CDR2 FQNNGV. The CDR3 bases are TGTGCCAGCAGCTCTGCTGGGCGGGGCGGCGGCTACACCTTC. The encoded protein is CASSSAGRGGGYTF.

The chain links TRBV5-1 to TRBJ1-6, with D unclear. CDR1 and CDR2 from the germline V gene are SGHRS and YFSETQ. This CDR3 spans 15 amino acids. Trimming stripped 1 base from V and 7 bases from J, with 12 bases between. This chain's CDR3 is CASSLSPADNSPLHF. The CDR3 DNA reads TGCGCCAGCAGCTTGTCTCCGGCGGACAATTCACCCCTCCACTTT.

The CDR3 reads CASSQNTGELFF. The CDR3 bases are TGTGCCAGCAGCCAAAACACCGGGGAGCTGTTTTTT. The genes are TRBV6-6 and TRBJ2-2; D gene uncertain. CDR3 size: 12 residues. V lost 6 bases, J lost 2 bases, and 4 bases lay in between. Germline V lookup: CDR1 MNHNY, CDR2 SVGAGI (reference sequence).

CDR3 amino acids: CASTVTGGSREQFF. The CDR3 DNA sequence: TGTGCCAGCACAGTAACAGGGGGCTCTCGAGAGCAGTTCTTC. The rearrangement joins TRBV6-5 to TRBJ2-1, with TRBD1 matching over 9 bases. V gave up 7 bases and J gave up 10 bases; unmatched junction bases: 11. The CDR3 extends over 14 amino acids. Germline CDR1 MNHEY, CDR2 SVGAGI.

The CDR3 region is CASRDNLYNEQFF. The CDR3, as DNA: TGTGCCAGCAGGGACAACCTCTACAATGAGCAGTTCTTC. The J gene is TRBJ2-1, the V gene TRBV2, with a tentative D call TRBD1 (5 bases). V was shortened by 6 bases and J by 3 bases, with 9 bases between the two germline ends. Germline-derived CDR1 and CDR2 are SNHLY and FYNNEI. This CDR3 is 13 amino acids long.

The genes are TRBV5-1 and TRBJ2-1, with 14 bases lining up with TRBD2. From germline, CDR1 is SGHRS and CDR2 YFSETQ. CDR3 length equals 15 residues. V lost 4 bases, J lost 10 bases, and 7 bases stayed unmatched. The CDR3: CASSEEGLAGAEQFF. DNA of the CDR3: TGCGCCAGCAGCGAAGAGGGACTAGCGGGAGCGGAGCAGTTCTTC.

This clone turned up a few times. V usage is TRBV14 and J usage is TRBJ2-1; no definite D call. The CDR3 covers 16 residues. Trimming pared 1 base from V and 6 bases from J, leaving 16 bases between. Germline V CDR1 and CDR2: SGHDN, FVKESK. CDR3 DNA: TGTGCCAGCAGCCAAGCGGAGTCGGTTTGGGGCAATGAGCAGTTCTTC. As protein: CASSQAESVWGNEQFF.